This TCR beta chain was obtained from a study of post-analysis software for immune sequencing data. Study results and limitations: Roughly 5 TRBV segments (TRBV5-6, TRBV5-1 and TRBV20-1 among them) occurred more frequently in patients than in controls.

V lost 3 bases and J 5 bases, leaving 11 bases between the germline ends. The CDR3 totals 13 residues. The germline V gene has CDR1 DFQATT and CDR2 SNEGSKA (reference sequence). This clonotype was counted only a few times. The antigen is unknown. The authors incorporated unique molecular identifiers into the TCR beta cDNA libraries. A single record per CDR3 protein comes from TCRdb applying MiXCR to the PCR reads. Seen here are 820,000 or so distinct CDR3 sequences, 53% observed once, and the top ten hold approximately 4.5%. This clonotype was sampled from a girl between 5 and 17 years old with multiple sclerosis. Specimen: blood. This sequence joins TRBV20-1 and TRBJ1-5, with D perhaps TRBD1 (5 bases). The CDR3 loop is CSASPGRDQPQHF. The CDR3 nucleotides are TGCAGTGCTAGCCCGGGACGGGATCAGCCCCAGCATTTT.